This T cell receptor (beta chain) was recovered during a study of blood T cell repertoires in COVID-19. Per the original methods: The authors estimated nucleated cell counts from reference gene primer amplification. The table came from immunoSEQ multiplex PCR; TCRdb's copy has only in-frame clones and leaves some out. From that table come the V and J calls and clone size; the DNA was used to work out D and trimming. The sample holds hundreds of thousands of clones, approximately 89% seen once. Germline CDR1 reads SGDLS; CDR2 reads YYNGEE. This CDR3 contains 14 residues. The V and J ends lost 4 bases and 8 bases respectively, with 16 bases between them.

The receptor's source is a woman aged 18-29 years who had recovered from COVID-19. The V and J genes are TRBV9 and TRBJ2-1; D might be TRBD1 (6 bases). The material sequenced was peripheral blood. CDR3 bases: TGTGCCAGCAGCACCAGGACAGTATTCGATGAGCAGTTCTTC. Its protein is CASSTRTVFDEQFF. Filled out from reference TRBV9 and TRBJ2-1, the complete variable domain reads DSGVTQTPKHLITATGQRVTLRCSPRSGDLSVYWYQQSLDQGLQFLIQYYNGEERAKGNILERFSAQQFPDLHSELNLSSLELGDSALYFCASSTRTVFDEQFFGPGTRLTVL.